Below, 12 T cell receptor beta chains from the same sample are listed, as sequenced in a study of HIV-infected children after antiretroviral therapy interruption. Treatment meaning: PENTA 11 planned treatment interruption arm or continuous ART arm. RNA-based 3' RACE libraries used unique molecular identifiers. MiXCR was run by TCRdb on the 3' RACE reads, yielding one entry per CDR3 protein. The table has some 16,000 distinct CDR3 sequences, roughly 3.5% seen once; the top ten hold about 4.8%. The sample consisted of CD45RA+ CD4+ T cells from PBMCs, taken from a donor given antiretroviral therapy, either interrupted or continuous. Subset noted: naive CD4+ CD45RA+ CD45RO- T cells. These TCRs come from a child aged 2-17 years with HIV.

This clonotype was observed many times. The gene calls are TRBV18 and TRBJ1-4, with D unclear. CDR3 length: 15 residues. V lost 3 bases and J lost 7, with 15 bases in between. Germline values: CDR1 KGHSH, CDR2 LQKENI. The CDR3 reads CASSPERIRFEKLFF. In DNA form, the CDR3 reads TGTGCCAGCTCACCTGAAAGGATTCGTTTTGAAAAACTGTTTTTT.

This clonotype was recorded a few times. The rearrangement joins TRBV18 to TRBJ1-5; TRBD1 aligns across 7 bases. Germline-derived CDR1 and CDR2 are KGHSH and LQKENI. Germline trimming cut 4 bases from V and 0 bases from J; bases unmatched to any gene: 6. The CDR3 spans 16 residues. The CDR3 reads CASSRTGEFSNQPQHF. Written as DNA, the CDR3 is TGTGCCAGCTCACGGACAGGAGAATTTAGCAATCAGCCCCAGCATTTT.

This clonotype was observed many times. The rearrangement uses TRBV12-3 or TRBV12-4 and TRBJ1-2, with no clear D. V was shortened by 4 bases and J by 7 bases, with 7 bases between the two germline ends. The CDR3 contains 11 residues. CDR3 in amino acids: CASSSRSGYTF. In DNA form, the CDR3 reads TGTGCCAGCAGTTCAAGGAGTGGCTACACCTTC.

In this sample, this clonotype turned up many times. The CDR3 nucleotides are TGTGCCAGCAGGCAGGCCTGGGGGGATAACATCAATGAGCAGTTCTTC. The encoded protein is CASRQAWGDNINEQFF. The chain combines TRBV3-1 with TRBJ2-1; the D gene is possibly TRBD2 (6 bases). Germline V gene sequence: CDR1 LGHDT, CDR2 YNNKEL (reference sequence). CDR3 length equals 16 residues. V lost 6 bases, J lost 6 bases, and 21 bases lay in between.

This clonotype was observed many times. Germline and junction disagree at one end, which may indicate a read error. The chain carries TRBV30 and TRBJ1-1; D possibly corresponds to TRBD1 (6 bases). This CDR3 is 13 amino acids long. Germline V CDR1 and CDR2: GTSNPN, SVGIG (reference sequence). The CDR3 loop is CVWRGGRNTEAFF. As DNA, the CDR3 is TGTGTCTGGAGAGGGGGGAGGAACACTGAAGCTTTCTTT.

At least ten counts were recorded for this clonotype. The chain couples TRBV6-2 or TRBV6-3 to TRBJ1-1; D gene uncertain. CDR3 length: 13 amino acids. Germline CDR1 is MNHEY and CDR2 is SVGEGT. Trimming took off 7 bases at V and 2 bases at J, with 11 bases between the two ends. The CDR3 sequence: CASNLLPNTEAFF. CDR3 in DNA: TGTGCCAGCAACCTCCTTCCCAACACTGAAGCTTTCTTT.

This clonotype counts as medium-sized. V is TRBV11-2 and J is TRBJ2-1, with 7 bases aligning to TRBD1. V lost 4 bases to trimming and J lost 4 bases; unmatched junction nucleotides: 4. Germline CDR1 SGHAT, CDR2 FQNNGV. CDR3 size: 14 residues. Here the CDR3 reads CASSSLTGYNEQFF. CDR3 nucleotides: TGTGCCAGCAGCTCGCTGACAGGGTACAATGAGCAGTTCTTC.

This clonotype has ten or more counts. This chain uses TRBV12-3 or TRBV12-4 with TRBJ2-3; D is undetermined. The germline V and J ends were trimmed by 5 bases and 1 base, with 13 bases remaining between them. This CDR3 has 15 residues. The CDR3 DNA reads TGTGCCAGCAGTCATGCTCGGGCTCGCACAGATACGCAGTATTTT. Its translation is CASSHARARTDTQYF.

This clonotype has at least ten counts. The chain combines TRBV28 with TRBJ2-1; 7 bases map to TRBD1. Germline V gene lookup returns CDR1 MDHEN and CDR2 SYDVKM. Trimming removed 5 bases from V and 5 bases from J; junction bases left unmatched: 18. The CDR3 spans 18 residues. CDR3 sequence (DNA): TGTGCCAGCAGTGGTGTGGTTTGGGGGACAGAGGATAACAATGAGCAGTTCTTC. Amino acids: CASSGVVWGTEDNNEQFF.

This clonotype has a count of ten or more. A read error may produce the germline difference seen at one junction end. Written as DNA, the CDR3 is TGTGCCAGCAGTATACCAGGGTACAGTCAAAACACCTTGTACTTT. Amino acid sequence: CASSIPGYSQNTLYF. V usage is TRBV19 and J usage is TRBJ2-4, with D possibly being TRBD1 (5 bases). The CDR3 length is 15 residues. Germline CDR1 is LNHDA and CDR2 is SQIVND (reference sequence).

This clonotype was observed many times. The V and J genes are TRBV23-1 and TRBJ1-5; 9 bases are shared with TRBD1. TRBV23-1 is reported as an ORF; its role is uncertain. The CDR3 runs 17 residues. With V trimmed by 6 bases and J by 1 base, 10 bases remained unmatched. The CDR3 here is CASSIIQGAFSNQPQHF. In nucleotides, the CDR3 is TGCGCCAGCAGCATCATACAGGGGGCCTTCAGCAATCAGCCCCAGCATTTT.

This clonotype appeared many times. J is TRBJ2-3 and V is TRBV7-2; D remains unclear. There are 13 residues in the CDR3. V lost 3 bases and J lost 2, with 6 bases in between. The germline gives CDR1 SGHTA, CDR2 FQGNSA. CDR3 sequence: CASSFPATDTQYF. CDR3 bases: TGTGCCAGCAGCTTCCCAGCCACAGATACGCAGTATTTT.